The next 10 T cell receptor beta chains were all read from a single sample in a study of T cells in Graves' hyperthyroidism and ophthalmopathy. RNA transcripts provided the source from which TCR beta CDR3 regions were amplified. With the HTBI primer set, the TCR CDR3 went through a first round of RT-PCR. TCRdb used MiXCR to reprocess the multiplex PCR reads, holding one entry per CDR3 protein. In the table there are under 750,000 distinct CDR3 sequences, about 17% of which are singletons. Sequenced material: blood. All receptors derive from a woman aged 45-60 years with Graves' hyperthyroidism that later progressed to Graves' ophthalmopathy.

There are a few counts of this clonotype. The rearrangement links TRBV6-1 to TRBJ1-5; D perhaps matches TRBD1 (5 bases). This CDR3 comprises 15 residues. V was trimmed by 7 bases and J by 0 bases, leaving 13 bases between them. CDR1 and CDR2 from the germline V gene are MNHNS and SASEGT. The DNA for the CDR3 is TGTGCCAGCATTCGACAGCCGTATAGCAATCAGCCCCAGCATTTT. Translated: CASIRQPYSNQPQHF.

The chain recombines TRBV20-1 with TRBJ1-4; D gene ambiguous. The CDR3 extends over 12 amino acids. Between the trimmed V and J ends, which lost 7 bases and 4 bases, there was a span of 10 bases. Germline V gives CDR1 DFQATT, CDR2 SNEGSKA (reference sequence). The CDR3 sequence: CSVRRGNEKLFF. CDR3 sequence (DNA): TGCAGTGTAAGACGCGGTAATGAAAAACTGTTTTTT.

This clonotype came up many times. The chain recombines TRBV7-9 with TRBJ2-7; 9 bases agree with TRBD2. The CDR3 totals 15 residues. Germline CDR1 reads SEHNR; CDR2 reads FQNEAQ (reference sequence). Trimming removed 1 base from V and 3 bases from J; junction bases left unmatched: 4. The CDR3 DNA reads as TGTGCCAGCAGCTTAGAAGCGGGGGGCCTCTACGAGCAGTACTTC. Translating gives CASSLEAGGLYEQYF.

This clonotype was observed a few times. This chain links TRBV19 with TRBJ1-2, with 7 bases identical to TRBD1. CDR3 length: 16 residues. The trim removed 4 bases at V and 2 bases at J, leaving 10 bases unmatched. The germline gives CDR1 LNHDA, CDR2 SQIVND (reference sequence). CDR3 region: CASSNTRTGQNYGYTF. CDR3 sequence (DNA): TGTGCCAGTAGTAACACCAGAACGGGACAGAACTATGGCTACACCTTC.

This clonotype was seen ten or more times. The gene calls are TRBV7-9 and TRBJ1-2, with D possibly TRBD1 on 5 matching bases. CDR1 is SEHNR, CDR2 FQNEAQ, per germline (reference sequence). V was clipped by 5 bases and J by 4 bases, with 17 bases between them. This CDR3 comprises 15 residues. This chain's CDR3 is CASSEGVDSLYGYTF. As DNA, the CDR3 is TGTGCCAGCAGCGAAGGGGTAGACAGTCTCTATGGCTACACCTTC.

This chain connects TRBV9 to TRBJ2-7; 9 positions match TRBD2. J was trimmed by 0 bases and V by 4 bases; bases with no gene match: 5. The germline CDR1 and CDR2 sequences are SGDLS and YYNGEE. The CDR3 has 15 amino acids. The CDR3, as DNA: TGTGCCAGCAGCCCATTTAGCGGGGGCTCCTACGAGCAGTACTTC. Residues: CASSPFSGGSYEQYF.

This chain connects TRBV19 to TRBJ2-1; D is undetermined. Germline lookup yields CDR1 LNHDA and CDR2 SQIVND (reference sequence). V lost 1 base and J 8 bases, leaving 12 bases between the germline ends. CDR3 length equals 14 residues. CDR3 nucleotides: TGTGCCAGTAGTATAGGTCTTCAGCAACATGAGCAGTTCTTC. The encoded protein is CASSIGLQQHEQFF.

The chain recombines TRBV3-1 with TRBJ1-5, with a tentative D call TRBD1 (5 bases). Germline CDR1 is LGHDT and CDR2 is YNNKEL (reference sequence). The CDR3 is 15 residues long. V was trimmed by 4 bases and J by 5 bases, leaving 15 bases between them. The CDR3: CASSRSGRGDQPQHF. Here the CDR3 DNA reads TGTGCCAGCAGCCGCTCGGGACGGGGCGATCAGCCCCAGCATTTT.

This clonotype was seen a few times. This sequence joins TRBV5-1 and TRBJ1-6; a possible D gene is TRBD1 (6 bases). Germline CDR1 and CDR2: SGHRS and YFSETQ. This CDR3 has 14 residues. Trimming took 8 bases from V and 10 from J, leaving 19 bases between them. CDR3 protein: CASTPTGRISPLHF. In DNA, the CDR3 is TGCGCCAGTACACCTACAGGGAGGATCTCACCCCTCCACTTT.

A few counts support this clonotype. The chain couples TRBV11-3 to TRBJ1-4, with TRBD1 identical over 8 bases. V was clipped by 6 bases and J by 5 bases; unmatched bases: 5. Per germline, CDR1 SGHNT and CDR2 YENEEA. The CDR3 extends over 14 amino acids. CDR3 loop: CASSPGGGNEKLFF. The CDR3 nucleotides read TGTGCCAGCAGTCCAGGGGGCGGGAATGAAAAACTGTTTTTT.